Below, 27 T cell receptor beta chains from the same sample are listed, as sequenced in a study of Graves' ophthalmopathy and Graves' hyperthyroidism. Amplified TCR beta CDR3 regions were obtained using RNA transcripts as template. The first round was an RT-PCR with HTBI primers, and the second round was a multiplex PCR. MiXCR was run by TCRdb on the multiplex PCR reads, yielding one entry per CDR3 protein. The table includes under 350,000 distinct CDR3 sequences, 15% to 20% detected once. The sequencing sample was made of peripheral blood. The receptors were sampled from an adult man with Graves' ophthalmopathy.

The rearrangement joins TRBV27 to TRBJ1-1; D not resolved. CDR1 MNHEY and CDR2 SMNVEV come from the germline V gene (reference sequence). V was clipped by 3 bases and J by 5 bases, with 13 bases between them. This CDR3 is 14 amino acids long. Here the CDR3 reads CASSLSRSRTEAFF. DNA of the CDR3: TGTGCCAGCAGTTTGTCTCGATCCCGGACTGAAGCTTTCTTT.

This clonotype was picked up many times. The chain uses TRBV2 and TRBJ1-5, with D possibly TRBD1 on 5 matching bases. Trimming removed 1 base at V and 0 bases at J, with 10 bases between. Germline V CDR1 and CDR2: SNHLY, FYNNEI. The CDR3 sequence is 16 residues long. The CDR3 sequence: CASSEGGSISNQPQHF. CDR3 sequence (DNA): TGTGCCAGCAGTGAAGGGGGCAGCATTAGCAATCAGCCCCAGCATTTT.

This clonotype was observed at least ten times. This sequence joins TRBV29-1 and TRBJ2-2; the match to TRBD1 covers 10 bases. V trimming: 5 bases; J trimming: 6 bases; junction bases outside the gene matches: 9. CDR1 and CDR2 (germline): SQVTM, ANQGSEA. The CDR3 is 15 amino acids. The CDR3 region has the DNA TGCAGCGTTACAGAGGGGACAGGGGACGCCGGGGAGCTGTTTTTT. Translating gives CSVTEGTGDAGELFF.

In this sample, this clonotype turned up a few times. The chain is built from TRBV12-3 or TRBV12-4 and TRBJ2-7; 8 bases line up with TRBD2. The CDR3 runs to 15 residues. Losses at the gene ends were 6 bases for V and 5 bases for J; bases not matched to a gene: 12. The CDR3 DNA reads TGTGCCAGCAGCCCCCATTGGCGGGGGGCTAACGAGCAGTACTTC. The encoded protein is CASSPHWRGANEQYF.

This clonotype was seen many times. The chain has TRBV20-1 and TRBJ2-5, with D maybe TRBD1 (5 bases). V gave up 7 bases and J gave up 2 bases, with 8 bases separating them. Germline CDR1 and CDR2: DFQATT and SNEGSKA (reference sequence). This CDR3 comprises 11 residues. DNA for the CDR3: TGCAGTGGGACACTGCAAGAGACCCAGTACTTC. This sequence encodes CSGTLQETQYF.

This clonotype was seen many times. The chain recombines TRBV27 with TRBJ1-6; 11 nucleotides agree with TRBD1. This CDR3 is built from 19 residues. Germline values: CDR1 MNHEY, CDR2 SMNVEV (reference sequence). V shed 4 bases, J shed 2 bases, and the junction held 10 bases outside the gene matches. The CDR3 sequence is CASSSRDRGGGPYNSPLHF. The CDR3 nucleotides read TGTGCCAGCAGTTCCAGGGACAGGGGGGGAGGTCCCTATAATTCACCCCTCCACTTT.

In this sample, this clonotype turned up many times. CDR3 amino acids: CASSRRGNSPLHF. The CDR3 coding sequence is TGTGCCAGTAGTCGGCGGGGTAATTCACCCCTCCACTTT. The V gene is TRBV19, the J gene TRBJ1-6; D remains unclear. The ends were cut back, 5 bases at V and 6 bases at J, with 8 bases in the middle. CDR1 and CDR2 (germline): LNHDA, SQIVND (reference sequence). The CDR3 spans 13 residues. The full variable domain, in which reference TRBV19 and TRBJ1-6 provide the parts outside the CDR3, is DGGITQSPKYLFRKEGQNVTLSCEQNLNHDAMYWYRQDPGQGLRLIYYSQIVNDFQKGDIAEGYSVSREKKESFPLTVTSAQKNPTAFYLCASSRRGNSPLHFGNGTRLTVT.

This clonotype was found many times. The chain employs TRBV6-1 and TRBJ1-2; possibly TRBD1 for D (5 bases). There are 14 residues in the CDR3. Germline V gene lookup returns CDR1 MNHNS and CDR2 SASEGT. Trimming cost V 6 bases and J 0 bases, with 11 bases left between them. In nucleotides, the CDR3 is TGTGCCAGCAGCAGGGACGGAGCTAACTATGGCTACACCTTC. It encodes CASSRDGANYGYTF.

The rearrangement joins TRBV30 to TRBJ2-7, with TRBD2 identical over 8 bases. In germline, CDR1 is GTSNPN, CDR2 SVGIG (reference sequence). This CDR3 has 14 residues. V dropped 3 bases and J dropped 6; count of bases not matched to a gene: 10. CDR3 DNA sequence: TGTGCCTGGAGACGACCCGGGACTAGAGGCGAGCAGTACTTC. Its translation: CAWRRPGTRGEQYF.

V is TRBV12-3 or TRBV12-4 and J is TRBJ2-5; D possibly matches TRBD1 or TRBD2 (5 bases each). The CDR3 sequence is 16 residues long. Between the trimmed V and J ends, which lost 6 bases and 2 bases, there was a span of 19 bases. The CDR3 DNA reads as TGTGCCAGCAGCTCTCGACGAGGGACGCGTCAAGAGACCCAGTACTTC. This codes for CASSSRRGTRQETQYF.

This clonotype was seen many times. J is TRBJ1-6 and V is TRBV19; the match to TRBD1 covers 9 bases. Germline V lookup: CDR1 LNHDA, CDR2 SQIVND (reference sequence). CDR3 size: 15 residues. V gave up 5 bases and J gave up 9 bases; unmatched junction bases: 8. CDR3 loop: CASSASTGGISPLHF. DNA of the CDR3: TGTGCCAGTAGTGCCTCGACAGGGGGAATTTCACCCCTCCACTTT.

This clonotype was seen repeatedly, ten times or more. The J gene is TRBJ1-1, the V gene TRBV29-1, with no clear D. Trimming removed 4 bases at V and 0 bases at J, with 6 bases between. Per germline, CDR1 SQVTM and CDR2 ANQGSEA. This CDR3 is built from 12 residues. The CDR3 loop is CSVGWMNTEAFF. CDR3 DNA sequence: TGCAGCGTTGGTTGGATGAACACTGAAGCTTTCTTT.

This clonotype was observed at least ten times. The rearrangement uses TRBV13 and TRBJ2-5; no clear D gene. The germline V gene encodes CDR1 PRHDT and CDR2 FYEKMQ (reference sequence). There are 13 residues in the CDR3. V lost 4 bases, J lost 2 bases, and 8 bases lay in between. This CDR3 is CASSSLLQETQYF. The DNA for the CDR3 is TGTGCCAGCAGCTCCCTCCTTCAAGAGACCCAGTACTTC.

Here the CDR3 reads CASSPAGTGDEQYF. The CDR3 bases are TGTGCCAGCAGCCCAGCCGGGACAGGGGACGAGCAGTACTTC. This chain links TRBV7-2 with TRBJ2-7, with 10 bases matching TRBD1. In germline, CDR1 is SGHTA, CDR2 FQGNSA. CDR3 length equals 14 residues. V gave up 5 bases and J gave up 5 bases; unmatched junction bases: 6.

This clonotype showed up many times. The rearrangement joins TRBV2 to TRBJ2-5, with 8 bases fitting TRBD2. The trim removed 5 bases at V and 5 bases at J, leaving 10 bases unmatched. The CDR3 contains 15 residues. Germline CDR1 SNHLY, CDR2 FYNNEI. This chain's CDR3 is CASSLTAGGAETQYF. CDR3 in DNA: TGTGCCAGCAGTCTAACCGCGGGGGGCGCGGAGACCCAGTACTTC.

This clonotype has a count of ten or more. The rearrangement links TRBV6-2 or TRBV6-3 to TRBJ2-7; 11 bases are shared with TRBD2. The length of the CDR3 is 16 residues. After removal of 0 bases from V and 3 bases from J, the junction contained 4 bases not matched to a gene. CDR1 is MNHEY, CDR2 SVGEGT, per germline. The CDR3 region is CASSYSGLAGRYEQYF. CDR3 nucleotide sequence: TGTGCCAGCAGTTACTCAGGACTAGCGGGTCGCTACGAGCAGTACTTC.

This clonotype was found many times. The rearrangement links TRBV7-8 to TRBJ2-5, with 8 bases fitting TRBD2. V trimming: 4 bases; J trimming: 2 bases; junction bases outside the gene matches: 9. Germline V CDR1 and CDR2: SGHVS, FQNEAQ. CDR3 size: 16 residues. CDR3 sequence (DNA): TGTGCCAGCAGCTCCTTAGCGGGACTCCATCAAGAGACCCAGTACTTC. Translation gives CASSSLAGLHQETQYF.

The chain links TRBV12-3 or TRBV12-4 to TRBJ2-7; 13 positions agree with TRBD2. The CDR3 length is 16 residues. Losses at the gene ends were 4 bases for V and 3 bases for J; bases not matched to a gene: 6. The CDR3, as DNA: TGTGCCAGCAGTTCCCGGACTAGCGGGGGAAACTACGAGCAGTACTTC. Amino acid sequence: CASSSRTSGGNYEQYF.

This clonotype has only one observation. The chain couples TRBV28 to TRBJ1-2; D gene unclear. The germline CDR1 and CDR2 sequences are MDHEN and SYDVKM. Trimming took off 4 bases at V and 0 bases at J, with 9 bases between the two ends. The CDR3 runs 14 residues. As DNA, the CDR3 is TGTGCCAGCAGTTATGAAGAAACTAACTATGGCTACACCTTC. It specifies CASSYEETNYGYTF.

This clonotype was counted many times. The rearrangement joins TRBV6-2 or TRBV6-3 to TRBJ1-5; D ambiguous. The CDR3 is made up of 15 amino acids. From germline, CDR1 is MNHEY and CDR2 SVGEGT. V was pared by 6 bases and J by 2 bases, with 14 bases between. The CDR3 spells CASSGPPLGNQPQHF. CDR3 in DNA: TGTGCCAGCAGCGGCCCCCCTTTAGGCAATCAGCCCCAGCATTTT.

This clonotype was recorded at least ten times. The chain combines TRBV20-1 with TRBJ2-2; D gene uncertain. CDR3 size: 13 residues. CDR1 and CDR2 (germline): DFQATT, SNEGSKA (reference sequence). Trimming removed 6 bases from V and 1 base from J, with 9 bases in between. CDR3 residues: CSASPGNTGELFF. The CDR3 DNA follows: TGCAGTGCCTCCCCGGGGAACACCGGGGAGCTGTTTTTT.

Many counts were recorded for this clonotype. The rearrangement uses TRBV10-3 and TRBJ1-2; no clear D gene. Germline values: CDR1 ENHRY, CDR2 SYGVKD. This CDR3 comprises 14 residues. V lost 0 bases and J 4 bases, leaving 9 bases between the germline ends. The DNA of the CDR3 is TGTGCCATCAGTGAGTCCCCATTTCTCTATGGCTACACCTTC. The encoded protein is CAISESPFLYGYTF.

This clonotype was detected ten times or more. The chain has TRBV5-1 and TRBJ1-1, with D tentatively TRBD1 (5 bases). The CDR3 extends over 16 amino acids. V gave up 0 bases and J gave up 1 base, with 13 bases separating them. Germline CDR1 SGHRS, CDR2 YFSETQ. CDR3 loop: CASSLEGPERNTEAFF. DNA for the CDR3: TGCGCCAGCAGCTTGGAGGGACCCGAGAGGAACACTGAAGCTTTCTTT.

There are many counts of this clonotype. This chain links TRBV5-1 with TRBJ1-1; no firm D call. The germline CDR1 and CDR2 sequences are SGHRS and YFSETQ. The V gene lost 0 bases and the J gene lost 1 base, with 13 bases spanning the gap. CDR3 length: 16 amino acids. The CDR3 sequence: CASSLASAERNTEAFF. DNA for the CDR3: TGCGCCAGCAGCTTGGCCTCGGCAGAACGGAACACTGAAGCTTTCTTT.

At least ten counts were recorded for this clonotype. CDR3 in DNA: TGTGCCAGCAGTCAATACAGGGAAGACTATGGCTACACCTTC. Amino acids: CASSQYREDYGYTF. The V gene is TRBV12-3 or TRBV12-4, the J gene TRBJ1-2, with D possibly matching TRBD1 (6 bases). V was clipped by 5 bases and J by 3 bases, with 13 bases between them. CDR3 length: 14 residues.

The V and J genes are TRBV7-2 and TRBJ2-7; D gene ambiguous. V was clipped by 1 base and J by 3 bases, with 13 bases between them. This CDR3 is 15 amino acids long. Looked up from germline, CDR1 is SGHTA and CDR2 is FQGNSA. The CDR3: CASSLGSSSSYEQYF. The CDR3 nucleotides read TGTGCCAGCAGCTTAGGATCCAGCTCCAGCTACGAGCAGTACTTC.

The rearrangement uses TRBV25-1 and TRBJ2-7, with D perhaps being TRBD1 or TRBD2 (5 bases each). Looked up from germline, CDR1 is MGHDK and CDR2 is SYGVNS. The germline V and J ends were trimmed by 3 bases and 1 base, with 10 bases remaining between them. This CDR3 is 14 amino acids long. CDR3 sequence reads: CASSDRDRSYEQYF. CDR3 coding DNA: TGTGCCAGCAGTGATAGGGACCGTTCCTACGAGCAGTACTTC.